The T cell receptor (beta chain) under discussion was sequenced for a study of a mutant IDH1 vaccine in newly diagnosed glioma. Study-level information: Radiotherapy alone preceded vaccination by 4-6 weeks; alternatively, vaccination started with temozolomide cycles.

Worth noting for this clone: Its antigen is as yet unknown.

Clones were sequenced by immunoSEQ multiplex PCR, and TCRdb holds only the in-frame ones, with some missing. The data contain around 41,000 clones, around 83% of them singletons. The CDR3 covers 15 residues. Between the trimmed V and J ends, which lost 3 bases and 5 bases, there was a span of 17 bases. Per the germline V gene, CDR1 is SGHRS and CDR2 is YFSETQ. Time point given: week 11, during vaccination. With topical imiquimod, each dose of the vaccine consisted of 300 ug of mutant IDH1 20-mer peptide. Sequenced here: PBMCs, sampled from a glioma patient whose treatment included an IDH1 peptide vaccine. This clonotype was obtained from a man aged 35-49 years with glioma. The chain couples TRBV5-1 to TRBJ2-5, with D uncertain. The CDR3 protein is CASSSGRGATETQYF. As DNA, the CDR3 is TGCGCCAGCAGCTCCGGTCGAGGCGCGACGGAGACCCAGTACTTC.